There are many counts of the clone carrying this T cell receptor (beta chain). The CDR3 runs 12 residues. The V end was cut by 5 bases, the J end by 4 bases, with 6 bases between. Germline loops: CDR1 SGHAT, CDR2 FQNNGV. One entry per CDR3 protein results from TCRdb running MiXCR on the RT-PCR reads. The table has around 700,000 distinct CDR3 sequences, around 14% seen once. The chain uses TRBV11-2 and TRBJ2-1; D is uncertain. Sequences were obtained from memory CD4+ T cells from blood. This clonotype was sampled from a female donor in good health, serving as a healthy control. The chain's CDR3 is CASSPQYNEQFF. CDR3 nucleotide sequence: TGTGCCAGCAGCCCGCAGTACAATGAGCAGTTCTTC.